This TCR beta chain was identified in a study of regulatory T cells in long-lasting Graves disease. Study overall: Prior antithyroid drug treatment in newly diagnosed Graves' patients lasted under 3 months.

Assembly of TCR beta libraries relied on iRepertoire HTBI primers together with Arm-PCR of CDR3 regions. TCRdb re-derived calls from the multiplex PCR reads in MiXCR, one entry per CDR3 protein. The data show roughly 610,000 distinct CDR3 sequences, roughly a sixth seen once. The time point was: newly diagnosed GD, antithyroid drugs for less than 3 months. PBMCs provided the RNA from which the TCR library was made. Concerning this clonotype: Germline and junction disagree at one end, which may indicate a read error.

The CDR3 is made up of 15 amino acids. The germline V gene encodes CDR1 SSHAT and CDR2 FNYEAQ (reference sequence). In addition, the sample was reused for a study of T cells in Graves' hyperthyroidism and ophthalmopathy.

Material: peripheral blood mononuclear cells (PBMCs), obtained at new diagnosis, from a patient treated with antithyroid drugs. J is TRBJ2-3 and V is TRBV7-7; TRBD2 matches at 13 bases. The TCR was taken from a young man with Graves disease. The CDR3 protein is CASSSGLAGLDTQYF. CDR3 nucleotide sequence: TGTGCTAGCAGTTCGGGACTAGCGGGACTAGATACGCAGTATTTT.